Below, one TCR beta chain is given with its context. This sample was included in a study of shared clonotypes between healthy human individuals. Across the study: Donors were a couple of women and three men aged 18 to 49.

Only in-frame clones appear in the TCRdb table, and some are missing; sequencing was by immunoSEQ multiplex PCR. Of 2 million to 2.5 million clones in the sample, 85% to 95% are singletons; the top ten hold under 0.45%. Trimming took off 5 bases at V and 5 bases at J, with 16 bases between the two ends. CDR3 length: 15 amino acids. CDR1 and CDR2 from the germline V gene are SGHAT and FQNNGV. The sample consisted of naive CD4+ T cells from PBMCs. The subset denotes: CD45RA+ positively selected. The TCR originated in a man younger than 30 in good health. Some clones in this sample may be carry-over from other donors' samples. The rearrangement uses TRBV11-2 and TRBJ2-1; no reliable D call. The CDR3 nucleotides read TGTGCCAGCAGCCATTGGGGTAGCCCGGACAATGAGCAGTTCTTC. Protein: CASSHWGSPDNEQFF.